This T cell receptor (beta chain) was found in a study of PD-L1 blockade in urothelial cancer. As for the study in general: At 3 weeks (second dose) and 6 weeks after starting treatment, blood was analyzed.

Notes on the study in general: Larger 3-week expansion of tumor-associated blood clones was seen in durable-benefit patients.

Time point of the sample: peripheral blood 6 weeks after treatment start. With respect to this clone: The antigen remains unidentified.

Clones were read by immunoSEQ multiplex PCR, and TCRdb kept only the in-frame ones, dropping some. The sample lists tens of thousands of clones, around nine tenths seen once, with around 11% in the top ten. The clonotype comes from a woman in her sixties with urothelial cancer. The sequenced sample was PBMCs, obtained around atezolizumab (anti-PD-L1) treatment.

CDR3 coding DNA: TGTGCCAGCAGCCAAGAAGTAGCGGGGGGGAATAACGGGGAGCTGTTTTTT. This encodes CASSQEVAGGNNGELFF. This rearrangement joins TRBV4-2 to TRBJ2-2, with TRBD2 matching over 11 bases. CDR3 length: 17 amino acids. The V and J ends lost 0 bases and 7 bases, in that order; junction bases with no gene match: 7. Germline CDR1 is LGHNA and CDR2 is YNFKEQ.